A selection of T cell receptor beta chains follows, all from one sample in a study of blood T cell repertoires in COVID-19. TCRdb's table, derived via immunoSEQ multiplex PCR, lists solely in-frame clones and lacks some. This sample has fewer than 150,000 clones; around 90% occur once, and the top ten carry approximately 10%. The sample taken for sequencing was peripheral blood. These receptors all come from a woman at least 80 years old with acute or convalescent COVID-19. CDR3s include the opening cysteine and the closing phenylalanine or tryptophan. The order of the fields is V gene, J gene, D gene, clone size, CDR3 DNA, CDR3 protein. The D gene is left open where the match is weak. Clone size is given for some rows only: seen once, a few or many times, or a class if the clone is expanded.

v_gene: TRBV2; j_gene: TRBJ2-3; d_gene: -; abundance: -; CDR3nt: TGTGCCAACCGACGGGACATAAGGACAGATACGCAGTATTTT; CDR3aa: CANRRDIRTDTQYF
v_gene: TRBV28; j_gene: TRBJ2-1; d_gene: -; abundance: -; CDR3nt: TGTGCCAGCAGTTTATGGCAGGGGTACAATGAGCAGTTCTTC; CDR3aa: CASSLWQGYNEQFF
v_gene: TRBV19; j_gene: TRBJ2-3; d_gene: -; abundance: -; CDR3nt: TGTGCCAGTAGTATCCCGGGGACAGATACGCAGTATTTT; CDR3aa: CASSIPGTDTQYF
v_gene: TRBV5-1; j_gene: TRBJ1-5; d_gene: -; abundance: -; CDR3nt: TGCGCCAGCAAACTTGGAGAGGGTTACAATCAGCCCCAGCATTTT; CDR3aa: CASKLGEGYNQPQHF
v_gene: TRBV12-3/TRBV12-4; j_gene: TRBJ1-2; d_gene: -; abundance: -; CDR3nt: TGTGCCAGCAGTTTAGGGCGGTGGATCGGCTACACCTTC; CDR3aa: CASSLGRWIGYTF
v_gene: TRBV6-2/TRBV6-3; j_gene: TRBJ1-2; d_gene: -; abundance: -; CDR3nt: TGTGCCAGCAGTTACTTGACAGCCTCCGTCTATGGCTACACCTTC; CDR3aa: CASSYLTASVYGYTF
v_gene: TRBV3-1/TRBV3-2; j_gene: TRBJ1-2; d_gene: -; abundance: once; CDR3nt: TGTGCCAGCAGCCAAGATATAAGAACAGCCCCCTATGGCTACACCTTC; CDR3aa: CASSQDIRTAPYGYTF
v_gene: TRBV18; j_gene: TRBJ1-4; d_gene: -; abundance: -; CDR3nt: TGTGCCAGCTCACCAGTCGCAACTAATGAAAAACTGTTTTTT; CDR3aa: CASSPVATNEKLFF
v_gene: TRBV7-2; j_gene: TRBJ2-1; d_gene: -; abundance: -; CDR3nt: TGTGCCAGCAGCTTAGCAGTGGGCCACTCCTACAATGAGCAGTTCTTC; CDR3aa: CASSLAVGHSYNEQFF
v_gene: TRBV19; j_gene: TRBJ2-7; d_gene: -; abundance: -; CDR3nt: TGTGCCAGTAGTATTTATCAAGGGGGCTCCTACGAGCAGTACTTC; CDR3aa: CASSIYQGGSYEQYF
v_gene: TRBV5-1; j_gene: TRBJ2-7; d_gene: -; abundance: -; CDR3nt: TGCGCCAGCAGCTACGTCCAGGGGGGATACGAGCAGTACTTC; CDR3aa: CASSYVQGGYEQYF
v_gene: TRBV2; j_gene: TRBJ1-5; d_gene: -; abundance: -; CDR3nt: TGTGCCAGCAGTGGAGAGGTGGATCAGCCCCAGCATTTT; CDR3aa: CASSGEVDQPQHF
v_gene: TRBV29-1; j_gene: TRBJ1-2; d_gene: -; abundance: -; CDR3nt: TGCAGCGTCCTGGACACCACTAACTATGGCTACACCTTC; CDR3aa: CSVLDTTNYGYTF